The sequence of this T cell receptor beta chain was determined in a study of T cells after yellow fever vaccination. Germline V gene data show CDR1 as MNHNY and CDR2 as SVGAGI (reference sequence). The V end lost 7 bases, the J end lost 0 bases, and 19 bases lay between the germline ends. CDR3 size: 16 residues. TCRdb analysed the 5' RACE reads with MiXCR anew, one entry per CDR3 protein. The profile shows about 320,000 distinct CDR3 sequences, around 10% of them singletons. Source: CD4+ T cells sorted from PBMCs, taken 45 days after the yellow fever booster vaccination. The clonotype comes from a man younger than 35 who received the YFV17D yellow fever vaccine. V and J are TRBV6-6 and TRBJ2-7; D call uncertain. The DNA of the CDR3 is TGTGCCAGCAACAGACCTTCAGGACCCCACTCCTACGAGCAGTACTTC. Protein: CASNRPSGPHSYEQYF.